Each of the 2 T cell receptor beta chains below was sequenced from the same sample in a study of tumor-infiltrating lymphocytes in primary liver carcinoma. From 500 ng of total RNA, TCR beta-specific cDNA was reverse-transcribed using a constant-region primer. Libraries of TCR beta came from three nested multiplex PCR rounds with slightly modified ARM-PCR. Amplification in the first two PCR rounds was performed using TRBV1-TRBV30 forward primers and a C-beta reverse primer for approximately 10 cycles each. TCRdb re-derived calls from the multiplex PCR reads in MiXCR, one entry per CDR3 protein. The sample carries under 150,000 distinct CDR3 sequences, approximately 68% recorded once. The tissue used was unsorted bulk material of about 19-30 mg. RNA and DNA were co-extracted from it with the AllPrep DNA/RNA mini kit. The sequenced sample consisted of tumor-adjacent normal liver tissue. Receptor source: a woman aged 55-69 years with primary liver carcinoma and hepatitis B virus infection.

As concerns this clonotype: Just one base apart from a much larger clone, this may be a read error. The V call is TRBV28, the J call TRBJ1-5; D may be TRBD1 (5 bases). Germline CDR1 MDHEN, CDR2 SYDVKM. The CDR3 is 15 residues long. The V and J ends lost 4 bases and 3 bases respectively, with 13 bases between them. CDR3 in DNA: TGTGCCAGCAGTTGGGGGGGTAGGGTCAATCAGCCCCAGCATTTT. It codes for CASSWGGRVNQPQHF.

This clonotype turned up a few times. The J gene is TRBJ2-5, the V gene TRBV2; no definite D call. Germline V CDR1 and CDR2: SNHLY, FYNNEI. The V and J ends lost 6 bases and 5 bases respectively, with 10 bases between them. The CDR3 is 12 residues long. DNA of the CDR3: TGTGCCAGCAGGCCTATGCCGGAGACCCAGTACTTC. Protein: CASRPMPETQYF.